These T cell receptor beta chains were read from a single sample in a study of metastatic and nonmetastatic thyroid tumors. TCRdb re-clonotyped the PCR reads via MiXCR. The table has about 5,300 clones, around 30% seen once. What was sequenced was adjacent normal tissue. Receptors were obtained from a female donor with papillary thyroid cancer or a benign thyroid nodule (not recorded which). Some clones in this sample may be carry-over from other donors' samples. CDR3s include the opening cysteine and the closing phenylalanine or tryptophan. D genes are given only for firm matches. Expanded clones are given a class, and other clones once, few, many or no size at all.

D | J | V | size | CDR3 | DNA
- | TRBJ2-7 | TRBV7-9 | large | CASSGLAYEQYF | TGTGCCAGCAGCGGACTCGCATACGAGCAGTACTTC
- | TRBJ1-2 | TRBV20-1 | - | CSAYYGYTF | TGCAGTGCTTATTATGGCTACACCTTC
- | TRBJ2-7 | TRBV5-1 | - | CASSLAGNSYEQYF | TGCGCCAGCAGCTTGGCGGGAAACTCCTACGAGCAGTACTTC
TRBD1 | TRBJ1-6 | TRBV20-1 | - | CSSKTGGSSPLHF | TGCAGTTCTAAGACAGGGGGATCTTCACCCCTCCACTTT
- | TRBJ2-7 | TRBV20-1 | - | CSARSGYEQYF | TGCAGTGCTCGAAGCGGTTACGAGCAGTACTTC
- | TRBJ2-1 | TRBV12-3/TRBV12-4 | medium-sized | CASSLGPQSSYNEQFF | TGTGCCAGCAGTTTAGGCCCACAGAGCTCCTACAATGAGCAGTTCTTC
- | TRBJ2-2 | TRBV5-1 | - | CASSLGRGLSNTGELFF | TGCGCCAGCAGCTTGGGCAGGGGACTTTCGAACACCGGGGAGCTGTTTTTT
TRBD1 | TRBJ2-1 | TRBV20-1 | - | CSASPPRTGLGFF | TGCAGTGCTAGCCCTCCGCGGACAGGGTTGGGGTTCTTC
TRBD2 | TRBJ2-1 | TRBV28 | - | CASSSRGLAGGYNEQFF | TGTGCCAGCAGTTCGCGTGGACTAGCGGGAGGGTACAATGAGCAGTTCTTC
TRBD2 | TRBJ2-7 | TRBV5-1 | many | CASSSGGGGAYYEQYF | TGCGCCAGCAGCTCGGGCGGGGGTGGTGCATACTACGAGCAGTACTTC
TRBD1 | TRBJ2-3 | TRBV12-3/TRBV12-4 | few | CASSQIQGASDTQYF | TGTGCCAGCAGCCAAATACAGGGGGCATCAGATACGCAGTATTTT
- | TRBJ2-7 | TRBV5-1 | - | CASSLGVGFGAYEQYF | TGCGCCAGCAGCTTGGGGGTGGGTTTTGGCGCCTACGAGCAGTACTTC
- | TRBJ2-5 | TRBV7-6 | few | CASSLGRETQYF | TGTGCCAGCAGCCTTGGGAGGGAGACCCAGTACTTC
- | TRBJ1-1 | TRBV2 | few | CANSLGFEAFF | TGTGCCAACAGCCTCGGATTCGAAGCTTTCTTT
- | TRBJ1-2 | TRBV3-1 | many | CASSQAGNYGYTF | TGTGCCAGCAGCCAAGCGGGGAACTATGGCTACACCTTC
TRBD1 | TRBJ2-6 | TRBV24-1 | few | CATGTDVGANVLTF | TGTGCCACCGGGACAGACGTAGGGGCCAACGTCCTGACTTTT
- | TRBJ2-7 | TRBV5-5 | - | CASSLARGSNYEQYF | TGTGCCAGCAGCTTGGCCCGGGGATCTAATTACGAGCAGTACTTC
- | TRBJ1-1 | TRBV5-1 | - | CASSLDTSPNTEAFF | TGCGCCAGCAGCTTGGATACTTCACCGAACACTGAAGCTTTCTTT
TRBD2 | TRBJ2-7 | TRBV6-1 | - | CASSEDSGSSYEQYF | TGTGCCAGCAGTGAAGATAGCGGGAGCTCCTACGAGCAGTACTTC
TRBD1 | TRBJ1-6 | TRBV20-1 | - | CSARDLGTGVYNSPLHF | TGCAGTGCTAGAGATCTCGGGACAGGCGTCTATAATTCACCCCTCCACTTT
- | TRBJ2-1 | TRBV15 | few | CATSRGIITGHEQFF | TGTGCCACCAGCAGAGGAATCATCACTGGGCATGAGCAGTTCTTC
- | TRBJ2-3 | TRBV20-1 | once | CSAARGDTQYF | TGCAGTGCTGCTAGGGGAGATACGCAGTATTTT
- | TRBJ2-7 | TRBV5-1 | few | CASSLAGNSYEQYF | TGCGCCAGCAGCTTGGCGGGGAACTCCTACGAGCAGTACTTC
- | TRBJ1-2 | TRBV28 | - | CASSFSGLGYGYTF | TGTGCCAGCAGTTTCTCGGGGCTCGGGTATGGCTACACCTTC
- | TRBJ2-7 | TRBV28 | - | CASRVGNSYEQYF | TGTGCCAGCAGAGTAGGGAACTCCTACGAGCAGTACTTC
TRBD2 | TRBJ2-7 | TRBV6-5 | - | CASSSLGLAGGEQYF | TGTGCCAGCAGTTCCCTGGGACTAGCGGGAGGAGAGCAGTACTTC